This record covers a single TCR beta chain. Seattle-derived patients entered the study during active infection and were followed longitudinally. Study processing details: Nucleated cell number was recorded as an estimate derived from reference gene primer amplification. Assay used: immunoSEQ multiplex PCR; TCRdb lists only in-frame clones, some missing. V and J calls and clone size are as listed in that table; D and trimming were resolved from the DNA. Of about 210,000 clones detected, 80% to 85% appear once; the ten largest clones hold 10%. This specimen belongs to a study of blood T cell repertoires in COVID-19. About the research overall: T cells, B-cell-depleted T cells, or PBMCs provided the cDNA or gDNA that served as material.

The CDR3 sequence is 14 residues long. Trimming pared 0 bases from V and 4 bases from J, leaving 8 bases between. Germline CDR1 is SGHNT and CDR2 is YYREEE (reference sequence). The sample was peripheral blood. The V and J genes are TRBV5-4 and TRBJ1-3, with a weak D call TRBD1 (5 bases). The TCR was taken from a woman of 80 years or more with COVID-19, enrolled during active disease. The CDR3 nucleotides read TGTGCCAGCAGCTTGGGACAGAGCGGAAACACCATATATTTT. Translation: CASSLGQSGNTIYF.